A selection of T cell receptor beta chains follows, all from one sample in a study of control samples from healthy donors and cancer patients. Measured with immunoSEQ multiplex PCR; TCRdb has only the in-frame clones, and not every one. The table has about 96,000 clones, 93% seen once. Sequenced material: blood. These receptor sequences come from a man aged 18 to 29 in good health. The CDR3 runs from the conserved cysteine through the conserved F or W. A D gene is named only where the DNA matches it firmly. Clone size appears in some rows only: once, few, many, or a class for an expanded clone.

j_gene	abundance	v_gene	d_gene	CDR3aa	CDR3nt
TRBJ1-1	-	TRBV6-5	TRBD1	CASRLGQANTEAFF	TGTGCCAGCCGTCTAGGACAGGCGAACACTGAAGCTTTCTTT
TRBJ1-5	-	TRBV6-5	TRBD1	CASSPGTGINQPQHF	TGTGCCAGCAGTCCCGGGACAGGGATCAATCAGCCCCAGCATTTT
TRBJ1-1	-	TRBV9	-	CASSVHDSPNEAFF	TGTGCCAGCAGCGTTCACGACAGCCCGAATGAAGCTTTCTTT
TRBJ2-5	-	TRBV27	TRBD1	CASSQHDRGQETQYF	TGTGCCAGCAGTCAACACGACAGGGGCCAAGAGACCCAGTACTTC
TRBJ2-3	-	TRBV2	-	CAKEVLSSTDTQYF	TGTGCCAAAGAGGTTTTATCTAGCACAGATACGCAGTATTTT
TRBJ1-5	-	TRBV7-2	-	CASSYSGTLNQPQHF	TGTGCCAGCAGTTACTCCGGGACCCTCAATCAGCCCCAGCATTTT
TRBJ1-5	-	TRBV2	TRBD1	CASRTGTDYQPQHF	TGTGCCAGCAGGACCGGGACAGATTATCAGCCCCAGCATTTT
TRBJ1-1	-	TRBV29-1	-	CSVNPATGNTEAFF	TGCAGCGTCAACCCGGCGACAGGGAACACTGAAGCTTTCTTT
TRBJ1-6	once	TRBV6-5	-	CASSPGRSHSPLHF	TGTGCCAGCAGTCCCGGACGTTCACATTCACCCCTCCACTTT
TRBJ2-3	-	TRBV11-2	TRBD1	CASSYGTVRSTDTQYF	TGTGCCAGCAGCTACGGGACAGTCCGATCCACAGATACGCAGTATTTT
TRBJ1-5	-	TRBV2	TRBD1	CASSFRDRAQGNQPQHF	TGTGCCAGCAGTTTCCGGGACAGGGCTCAGGGCAATCAGCCCCAGCATTTT
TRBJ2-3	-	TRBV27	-	CASKQGPLSRTDTQYF	TGTGCCAGCAAACAGGGACCGCTATCCCGCACAGATACGCAGTATTTT
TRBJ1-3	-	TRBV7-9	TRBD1	CASSLRRGRQGRGNTIYF	TGTGCCAGCAGCTTACGACGGGGGAGACAGGGTCGTGGAAACACCATATATTTT
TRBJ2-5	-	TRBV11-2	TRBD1	CASSFRRGPRRETQYF	TGTGCCAGCAGCTTCCGCAGGGGGCCCAGGAGAGAGACCCAGTACTTC
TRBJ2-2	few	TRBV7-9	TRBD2	CASSFARGGIDTGELFF	TGTGCCAGCAGCTTTGCCCGGGGGGGAATTGACACCGGGGAGCTGTTTTTT
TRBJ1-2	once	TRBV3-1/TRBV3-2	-	CASSQDSGNYGYTF	TGTGCCAGCAGCCAAGACTCAGGGAACTATGGCTACACCTTC
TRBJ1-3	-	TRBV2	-	CASSDFGVDTRVSGNTIYF	TGTGCCAGCAGTGATTTCGGGGTTGACACGCGGGTCTCTGGAAACACCATATATTTT
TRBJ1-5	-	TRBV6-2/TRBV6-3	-	CASSYSRGKGPQHF	TGTGCCAGCAGTTACTCTCGGGGAAAAGGGCCCCAGCATTTT
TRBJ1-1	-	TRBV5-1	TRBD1	CASSFGTNDRGPSAFF	TGCGCCAGCAGCTTCGGCACGAACGACAGGGGCCCTAGTGCTTTCTTT
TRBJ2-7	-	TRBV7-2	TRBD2	CASSLGGTSGNYEQYF	TGTGCCAGCAGCTTAGGAGGGACTAGCGGGAACTACGAGCAGTACTTC
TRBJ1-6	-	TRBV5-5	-	CASSLTGASPLHF	TGTGCCAGCAGCTTGACGGGCGCTTCACCCCTCCACTTT
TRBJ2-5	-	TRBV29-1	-	CSVVGGEETQYF	TGCAGCGTTGTTGGTGGGGAAGAGACCCAGTACTTC
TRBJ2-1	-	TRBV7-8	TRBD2	CASTNAGASGSVTYNEQFF	TGTGCCAGCACCAACGCCGGGGCTAGCGGGAGTGTAACCTACAATGAGCAGTTCTTC
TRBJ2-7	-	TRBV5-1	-	CASSLVGVEQYF	TGCGCCAGCAGCTTGGTCGGCGTCGAGCAGTACTTC
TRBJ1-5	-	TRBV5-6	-	CASSLGGFGNQPQHF	TGTGCCAGCAGTTTAGGGGGATTTGGCAATCAGCCCCAGCATTTT